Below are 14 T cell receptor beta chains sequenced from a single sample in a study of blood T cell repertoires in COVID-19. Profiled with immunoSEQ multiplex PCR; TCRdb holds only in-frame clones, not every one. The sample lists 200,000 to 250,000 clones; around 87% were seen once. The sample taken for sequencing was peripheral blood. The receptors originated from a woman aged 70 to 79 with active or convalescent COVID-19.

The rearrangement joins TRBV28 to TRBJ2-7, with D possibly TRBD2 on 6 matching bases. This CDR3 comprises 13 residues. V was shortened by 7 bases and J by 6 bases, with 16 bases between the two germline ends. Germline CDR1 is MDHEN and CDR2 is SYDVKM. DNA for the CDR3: TGTGCCAGCAATGCTCCGGGGGTGGGCGAGCAGTACTTC. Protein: CASNAPGVGEQYF.

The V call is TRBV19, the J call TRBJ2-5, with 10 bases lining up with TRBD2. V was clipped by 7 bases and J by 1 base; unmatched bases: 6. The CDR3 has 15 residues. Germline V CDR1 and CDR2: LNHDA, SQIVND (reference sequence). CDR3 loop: CASMRVAGGQETQYF. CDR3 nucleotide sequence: TGTGCCAGTATGAGGGTAGCGGGGGGCCAAGAGACCCAGTACTTC.

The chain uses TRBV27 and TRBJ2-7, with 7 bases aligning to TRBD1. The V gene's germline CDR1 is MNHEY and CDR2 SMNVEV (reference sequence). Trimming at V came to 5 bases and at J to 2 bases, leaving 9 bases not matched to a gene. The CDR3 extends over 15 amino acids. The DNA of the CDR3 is TGTGCCAGCAGTGTTCAGGGGGAGATACCCTACGAGCAGTACTTC. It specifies CASSVQGEIPYEQYF.

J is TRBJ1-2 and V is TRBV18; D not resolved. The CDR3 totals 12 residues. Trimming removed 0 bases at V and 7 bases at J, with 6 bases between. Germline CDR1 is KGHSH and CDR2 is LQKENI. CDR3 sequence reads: CASSPPEGGYTF. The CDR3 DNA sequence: TGTGCCAGCTCACCACCCGAGGGTGGCTACACCTTC.

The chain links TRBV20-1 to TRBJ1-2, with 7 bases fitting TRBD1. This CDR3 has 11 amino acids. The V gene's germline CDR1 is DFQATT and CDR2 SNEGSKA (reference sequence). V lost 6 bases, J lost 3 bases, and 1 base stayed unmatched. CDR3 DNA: TGCAGTGCGACAGGGCACTATGGCTACACCTTC. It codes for CSATGHYGYTF.

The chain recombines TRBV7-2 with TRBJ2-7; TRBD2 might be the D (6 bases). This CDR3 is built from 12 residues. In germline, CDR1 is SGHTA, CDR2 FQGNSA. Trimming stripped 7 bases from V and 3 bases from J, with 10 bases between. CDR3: CASMEGHYEQYF. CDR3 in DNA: TGTGCCAGCATGGAGGGGCACTACGAGCAGTACTTC. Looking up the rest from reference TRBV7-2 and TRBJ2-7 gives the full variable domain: GAGVSQSPSNKVTEKGKDVELRCDPISGHTALYWYRQSLGQGLEFLIYFQGNSAPDKSGLPSDRFSAERTGGSVSTLTIQRTQQEDSAVYLCASMEGHYEQYFGPGTRLTVT.

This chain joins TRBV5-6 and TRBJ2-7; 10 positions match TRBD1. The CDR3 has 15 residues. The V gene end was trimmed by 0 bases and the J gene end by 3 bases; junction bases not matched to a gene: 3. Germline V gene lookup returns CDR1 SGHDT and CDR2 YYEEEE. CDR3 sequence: CASSLGDRGFYEQYF. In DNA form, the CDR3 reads TGTGCCAGCAGCTTGGGGGACAGGGGTTTCTACGAGCAGTACTTC.

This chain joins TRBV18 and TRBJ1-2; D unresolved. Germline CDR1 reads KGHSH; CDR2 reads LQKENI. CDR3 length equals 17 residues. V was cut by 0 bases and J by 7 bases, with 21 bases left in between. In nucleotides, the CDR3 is TGTGCCAGCTCACCACCCATGCCGGGTGCTACGGAAAGTGGCTACACCTTC. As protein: CASSPPMPGATESGYTF. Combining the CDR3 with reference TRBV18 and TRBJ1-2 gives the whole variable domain NAGVMQNPRHLVRRRGQEARLRCSPMKGHSHVYWYRQLPEEGLKFMVYLQKENIIDESGMPKERFSAEFPKEGPSILRIQQVVRGDSAAYFCASSPPMPGATESGYTFGSGTRLTVV.

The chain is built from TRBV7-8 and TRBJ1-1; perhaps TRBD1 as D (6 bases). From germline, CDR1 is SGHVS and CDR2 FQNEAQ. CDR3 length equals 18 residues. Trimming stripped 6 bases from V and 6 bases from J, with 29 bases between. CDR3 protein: CASSFRRGQGGVGAEAFF. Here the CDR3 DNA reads TGTGCCAGCAGTTTCCGTAGGGGACAAGGTGGTGTGGGGGCTGAAGCTTTCTTT.

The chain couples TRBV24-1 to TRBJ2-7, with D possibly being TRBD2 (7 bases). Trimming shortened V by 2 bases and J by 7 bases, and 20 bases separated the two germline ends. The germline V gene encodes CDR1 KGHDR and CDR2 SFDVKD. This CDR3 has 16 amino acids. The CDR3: CATSDSGQTLGGEQYF. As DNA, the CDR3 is TGTGCCACCAGTGATTCTGGACAGACCCTCGGGGGGGAGCAGTACTTC.

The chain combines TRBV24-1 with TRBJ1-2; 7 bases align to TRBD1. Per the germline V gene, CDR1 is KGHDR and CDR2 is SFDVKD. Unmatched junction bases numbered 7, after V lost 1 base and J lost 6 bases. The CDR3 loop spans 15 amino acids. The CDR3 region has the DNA TGTGCCACCAGTGATTTCACAGGGGAAGAGAATGGCTACACCTTC. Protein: CATSDFTGEENGYTF.

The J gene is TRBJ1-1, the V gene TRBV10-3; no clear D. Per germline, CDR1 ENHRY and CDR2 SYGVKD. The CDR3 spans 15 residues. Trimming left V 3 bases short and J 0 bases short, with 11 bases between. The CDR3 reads CAISDGRGMNTEAFF. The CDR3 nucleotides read TGTGCCATCAGTGACGGGCGGGGAATGAACACTGAAGCTTTCTTT.

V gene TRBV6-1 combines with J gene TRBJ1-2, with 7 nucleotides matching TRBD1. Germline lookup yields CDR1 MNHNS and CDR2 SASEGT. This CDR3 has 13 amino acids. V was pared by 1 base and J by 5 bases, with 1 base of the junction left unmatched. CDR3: CASSEGTGYGYTF. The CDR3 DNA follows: TGTGCCAGCAGTGAAGGGACAGGATATGGCTACACCTTC.

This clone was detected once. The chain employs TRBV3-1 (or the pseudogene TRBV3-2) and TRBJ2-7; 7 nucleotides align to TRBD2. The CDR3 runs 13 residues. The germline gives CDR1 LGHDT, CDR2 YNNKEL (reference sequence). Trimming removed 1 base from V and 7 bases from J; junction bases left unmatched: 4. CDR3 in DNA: TGTGCCAGCAGCCAAGGGACTAGTCCGGAGCAGTACTTC. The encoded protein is CASSQGTSPEQYF.